This is a list of T cell receptor beta chains from one sample in a study of T cell responses to AZD1222 COVID-19 vaccine. Clones were read by immunoSEQ multiplex PCR, and TCRdb kept only the in-frame ones, dropping some. The sample lists 120,000 to 150,000 clones, about 89% occurring once. The specimen comprised peripheral blood, sampled on day 0 of MenACWY control vaccination. The receptors stem from an adult in good health. The CDR3 runs from the conserved cysteine through the conserved F or W.

v_call,j_call,cdr3_aa
TRBV6-5,TRBJ1-5,CASSYGGNQPQHF
TRBV20-1,TRBJ1-3,CSASKVGEGFGDTIYF
TRBV7-3,TRBJ2-1,CASSPDRSSYNEQFF
TRBV5-1,TRBJ1-2,CASSSGQQNIYGYTF
TRBV7-8,TRBJ1-5,CASSLAWGGNQPQHF
TRBV21-1,TRBJ2-7,CASSKDPDEQYF
TRBV12-5,TRBJ1-6,CASGQGTVNNSPLHF
TRBV10-1,TRBJ2-3,CASSPGAPETQYF
TRBV30,TRBJ1-5,CAWSVTPRNQPQHF
TRBV6-1,TRBJ2-7,CASSEAYEQYF
TRBV9,TRBJ2-3,CASSVESRGPRDTQYF
TRBV6-5,TRBJ2-3,CASSHTDTQYF
TRBV9,TRBJ2-3,CASSVEGDGGVYTQYF
TRBV28,TRBJ2-3,CASSSLPRSGGQYF
TRBV5-5,TRBJ2-5,CASILEETQYF
TRBV7-3,TRBJ2-1,CASSLAAGRVRNEQFF